These T cell receptor beta chains were read from a single sample in a study of technical replicates of blood from a few donors. Sequenced by immunoSEQ multiplex PCR; TCRdb stores in-frame clones only, minus some. The data show under 85,000 clones, 96% seen once. The source material was T cells isolated from PBMCs. These receptors were obtained from a human donor in good health. CDR3s include the opening cysteine and the closing phenylalanine or tryptophan. The order of the fields is clone size, J gene, D gene, V gene, CDR3 DNA, CDR3 protein. The D gene is left open where the match is weak. The size entry is marked missing in some rows and otherwise reads once, few, many or a size class.

. TRBJ2-2 . TRBV6-5 TGTGCCAGCAGTAAAGGGAGACGGGAGCTGTTTTTT CASSKGRRELFF
. TRBJ2-3 . TRBV9 TGTGCCAGCAGCGCTTTAGCTGATACGCAGTATTTT CASSALADTQYF
. TRBJ1-2 . TRBV7-2 TGTGCCAGCAGCCCCGGGACATACTATGGCTACACCTTC CASSPGTYYGYTF
. TRBJ1-1 TRBD1 TRBV10-3 TGTGCCATCAGTGACCGGGACAGGGGGCAACCTGAAGCTTTCTTT CAISDRDRGQPEAFF
. TRBJ1-4 TRBD1 TRBV14 TGTGCCAGCAGCGGCACAGGGGGAGGTGAAAAACTGTTTTTT CASSGTGGGEKLFF
once TRBJ2-3 . TRBV5-1 TGCGCCAGCAGCCCAGAAAATCTAGCACCCAGCACAGATACGCAGTATTTT CASSPENLAPSTDTQYF
once TRBJ2-3 . TRBV5-1 TGCGCCAGCAGGGTAAGCGGGCAGCTTGTTGATACGCAGTATTTT CASRVSGQLVDTQYF
. TRBJ2-7 TRBD2 TRBV7-9 TGTGCCAGCAAGACAGTTACTAGCGGGGGGCCCTACGAGCAGTACTTC CASKTVTSGGPYEQYF
. TRBJ1-5 TRBD1 TRBV7-9 TGTGCCAGCAGCTGGGGGCAGGGGGCACATCAGCCCCAGCATTTT CASSWGQGAHQPQHF
. TRBJ2-5 . TRBV4-1 TGCGCCAGCAGCCAAGATCTCGGGGAACTGAAGACCCAGTACTTC CASSQDLGELKTQYF
. TRBJ2-5 . TRBV5-3 TGTGCCAGAAGCCCAGTAGAGACCCAGTACTTC CARSPVETQYF
once TRBJ2-7 . TRBV2 TGTGCCAGCAGTGATGGGCTTGTTACCTACGAGCAGTACTTC CASSDGLVTYEQYF
. TRBJ2-2 . TRBV4-1 TGCGCCAGCAGTAAAGACTTCTCGAACACCGGGGAGCTGTTTTTT CASSKDFSNTGELFF
. TRBJ2-3 . TRBV9 TGTGCCAGCAGCGTAGTAGCTGGTTTTACAGATACGCAGTATTTT CASSVVAGFTDTQYF
. TRBJ2-3 TRBD2 TRBV7-3 TGTGCCAGCAGCTCCGAACTAGCGGGAGGGACAGATACGCAGTATTTT CASSSELAGGTDTQYF
. TRBJ2-1 TRBD2 TRBV7-2 TGTGCCAGCAGCTCCGATCTAGCGGGAGCCTACAATGAGCAGTTCTTC CASSSDLAGAYNEQFF
. TRBJ2-3 TRBD2 TRBV7-8 TGTGCCAGCAGCCGTAAGCGGGAGATGAGCACAGATACGCAGTATTTT CASSRKREMSTDTQYF